This T cell receptor (beta chain) was identified during a study of cytomegalovirus exposure and HLA in healthy donors. V shed 5 bases and J shed 1 base, with 14 bases lying between them. Germline values: CDR1 SGHAT, CDR2 FQNNGV. The length of the CDR3 is 15 residues. PCR used 60 Vbeta primers and 13 Jbeta primers. Measured with immunoSEQ multiplex PCR; TCRdb has only the in-frame clones, and not every one. Of about 76,000 clones in the sample, about 81% are singletons; the top ten hold roughly 9%. The source is a middle-aged woman in good health and CMV-seropositive. The genes are TRBV11-2 and TRBJ2-5, with D possibly matching TRBD2 (5 bases). The sequenced sample consisted of PBMCs. Written as DNA, the CDR3 is TGTGCCAGCAGCCCTTCCTACGGGGTCCAAGAGACCCAGTACTTC. It codes for CASSPSYGVQETQYF.